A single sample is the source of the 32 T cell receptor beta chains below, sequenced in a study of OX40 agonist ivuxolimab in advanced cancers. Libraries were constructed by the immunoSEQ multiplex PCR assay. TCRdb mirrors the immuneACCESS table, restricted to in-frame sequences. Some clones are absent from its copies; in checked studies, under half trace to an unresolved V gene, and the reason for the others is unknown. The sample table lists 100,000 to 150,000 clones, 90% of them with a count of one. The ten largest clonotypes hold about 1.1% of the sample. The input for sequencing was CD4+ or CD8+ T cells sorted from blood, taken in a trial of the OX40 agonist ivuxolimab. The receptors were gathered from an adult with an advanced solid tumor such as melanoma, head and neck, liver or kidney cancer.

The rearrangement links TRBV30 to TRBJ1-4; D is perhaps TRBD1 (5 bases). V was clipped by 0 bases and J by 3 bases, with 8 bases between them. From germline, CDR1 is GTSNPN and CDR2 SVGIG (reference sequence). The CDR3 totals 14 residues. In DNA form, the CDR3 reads TGTGCCTGGAGTGTCGGGGGTTCTAATGAAAAACTGTTTTTT. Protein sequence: CAWSVGGSNEKLFF. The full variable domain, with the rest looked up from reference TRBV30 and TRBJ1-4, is SQTIHQWPATLVQPVGSPLSLECTVEGTSNPNLYWYRQAAGRGLQLLFYSVGIGQISSEVPQNLSASRPQDRQFILSSKKLLLSDSGFYLCAWSVGGSNEKLFFGSGTQLSVL.

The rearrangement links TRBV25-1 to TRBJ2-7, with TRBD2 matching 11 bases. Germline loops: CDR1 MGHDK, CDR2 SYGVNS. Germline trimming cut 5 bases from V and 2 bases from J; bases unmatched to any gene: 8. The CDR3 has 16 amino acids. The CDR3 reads CASSPLGTSGAYEQYF. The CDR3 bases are TGTGCCAGCAGTCCTCTCGGGACTAGCGGAGCCTACGAGCAGTACTTC.

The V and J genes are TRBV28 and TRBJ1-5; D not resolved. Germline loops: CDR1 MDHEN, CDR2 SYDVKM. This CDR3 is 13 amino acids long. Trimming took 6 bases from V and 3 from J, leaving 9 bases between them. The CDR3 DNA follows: TGTGCCAGCAGAGAGGGTTTCAATCAGCCCCAGCATTTT. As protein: CASREGFNQPQHF. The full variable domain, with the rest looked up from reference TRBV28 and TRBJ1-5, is DVKVTQSSRYLVKRTGEKVFLECVQDMDHENMFWYRQDPGLGLRLIYFSYDVKMKEKGDIPEGYSVSREKKERFSLILESASTNQTSMYLCASREGFNQPQHFGDGTRLSIL.

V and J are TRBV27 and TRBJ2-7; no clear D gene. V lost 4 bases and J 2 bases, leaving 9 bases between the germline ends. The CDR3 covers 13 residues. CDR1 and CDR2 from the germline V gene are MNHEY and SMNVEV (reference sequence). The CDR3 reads CASSYPATYEQYF. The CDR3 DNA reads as TGTGCCAGCAGTTACCCGGCAACCTACGAGCAGTACTTC.

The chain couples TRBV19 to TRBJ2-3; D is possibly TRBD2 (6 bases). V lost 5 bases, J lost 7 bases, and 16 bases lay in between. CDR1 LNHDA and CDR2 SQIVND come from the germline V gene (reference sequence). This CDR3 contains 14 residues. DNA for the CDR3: TGTGCCAGTAGTCCAGAGGGAGGAGGACATACGCAGTATTTT. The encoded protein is CASSPEGGGHTQYF.

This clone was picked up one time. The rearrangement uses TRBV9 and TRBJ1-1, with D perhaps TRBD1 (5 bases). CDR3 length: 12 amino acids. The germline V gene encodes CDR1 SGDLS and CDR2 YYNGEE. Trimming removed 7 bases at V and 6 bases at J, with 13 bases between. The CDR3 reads CASGGGLAEAFF. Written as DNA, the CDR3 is TGTGCCAGCGGGGGAGGGCTAGCTGAAGCTTTCTTT.

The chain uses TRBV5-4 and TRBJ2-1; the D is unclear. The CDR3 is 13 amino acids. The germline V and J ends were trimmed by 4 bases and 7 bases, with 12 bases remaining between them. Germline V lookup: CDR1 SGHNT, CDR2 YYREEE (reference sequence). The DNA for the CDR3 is TGTGCCAGCAGCCTCACCAGCGCGAATGAGCAGTTCTTC. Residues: CASSLTSANEQFF.

The CDR3 region is CASSPNANTDTQYF. The CDR3 nucleotides read TGTGCCAGCTCACCAAATGCTAACACAGATACGCAGTATTTT. This chain joins TRBV18 and TRBJ2-3; D gene unclear. The CDR3 totals 14 residues. The germline V and J ends were trimmed by 2 bases and 2 bases, with 8 bases remaining between them. Germline lookup yields CDR1 KGHSH and CDR2 LQKENI.

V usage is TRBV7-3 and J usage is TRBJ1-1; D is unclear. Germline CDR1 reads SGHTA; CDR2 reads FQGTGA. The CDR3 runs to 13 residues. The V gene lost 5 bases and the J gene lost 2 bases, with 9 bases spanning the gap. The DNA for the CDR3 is TGTGCCAGCAGCGTAAAAAGAAACACTGAAGCTTTCTTT. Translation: CASSVKRNTEAFF.

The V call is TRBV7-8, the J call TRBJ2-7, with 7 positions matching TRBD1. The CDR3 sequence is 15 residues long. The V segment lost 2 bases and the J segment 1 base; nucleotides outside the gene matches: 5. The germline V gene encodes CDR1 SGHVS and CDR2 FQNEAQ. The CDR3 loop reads CASSLRQGGSYEQYF. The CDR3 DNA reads TGTGCCAGCAGCTTAAGACAGGGTGGGTCCTACGAGCAGTACTTC.

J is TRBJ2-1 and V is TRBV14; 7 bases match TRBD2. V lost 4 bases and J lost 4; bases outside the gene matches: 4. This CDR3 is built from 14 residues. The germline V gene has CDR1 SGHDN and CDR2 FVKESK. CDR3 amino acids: CASSRSSGYNEQFF. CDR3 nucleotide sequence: TGTGCCAGCAGCCGCTCTAGCGGTTACAATGAGCAGTTCTTC.

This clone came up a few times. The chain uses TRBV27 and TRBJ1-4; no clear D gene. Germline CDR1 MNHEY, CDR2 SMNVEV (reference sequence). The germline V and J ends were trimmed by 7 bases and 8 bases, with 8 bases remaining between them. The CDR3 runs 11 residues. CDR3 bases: TGTGCCAGCAAAGGAAGGGAAAAACTGTTTTTT. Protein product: CASKGREKLFF.

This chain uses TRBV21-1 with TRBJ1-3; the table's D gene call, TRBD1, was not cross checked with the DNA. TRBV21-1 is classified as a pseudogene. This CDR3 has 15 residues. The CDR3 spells CASRHDRESGNTIYF. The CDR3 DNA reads TGTGCCAGCAGGCATGACAGGGAAAGTGGAAACACCATATATTTT.

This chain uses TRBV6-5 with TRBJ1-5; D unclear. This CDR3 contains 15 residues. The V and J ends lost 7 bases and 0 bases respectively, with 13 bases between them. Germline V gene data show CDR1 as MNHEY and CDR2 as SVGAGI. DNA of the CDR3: TGTGCCAGCAACATCGGACCATATAGCAATCAGCCCCAGCATTTT. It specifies CASNIGPYSNQPQHF.

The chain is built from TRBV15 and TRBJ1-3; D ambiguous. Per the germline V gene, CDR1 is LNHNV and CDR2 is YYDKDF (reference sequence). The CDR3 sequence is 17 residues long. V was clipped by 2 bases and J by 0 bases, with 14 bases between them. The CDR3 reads CATSRPTAASSGNTIYF. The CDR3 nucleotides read TGTGCCACCAGCAGACCAACCGCGGCTAGCTCTGGAAACACCATATATTTT.

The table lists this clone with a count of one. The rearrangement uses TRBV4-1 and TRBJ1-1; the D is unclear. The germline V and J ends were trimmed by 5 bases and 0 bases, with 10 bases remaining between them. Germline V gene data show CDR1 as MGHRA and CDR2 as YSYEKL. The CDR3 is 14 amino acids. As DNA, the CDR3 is TGCGCCAGCAGCTATCAAGAGATGAACACTGAAGCTTTCTTT. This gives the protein CASSYQEMNTEAFF.

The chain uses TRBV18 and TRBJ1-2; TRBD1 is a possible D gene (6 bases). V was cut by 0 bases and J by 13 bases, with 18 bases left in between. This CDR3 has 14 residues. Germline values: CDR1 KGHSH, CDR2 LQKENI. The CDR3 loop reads CASSPPGADTRSTF. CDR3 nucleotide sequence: TGTGCCAGCTCACCACCGGGGGCGGATACCAGGTCCACCTTC.

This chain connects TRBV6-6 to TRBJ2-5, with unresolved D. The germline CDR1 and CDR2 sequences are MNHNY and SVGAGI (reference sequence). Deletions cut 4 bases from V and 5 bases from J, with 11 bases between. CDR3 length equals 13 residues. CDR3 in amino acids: CASSLTLRETQYF. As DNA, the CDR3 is TGTGCCAGCAGTTTGACCCTAAGGGAGACCCAGTACTTC.

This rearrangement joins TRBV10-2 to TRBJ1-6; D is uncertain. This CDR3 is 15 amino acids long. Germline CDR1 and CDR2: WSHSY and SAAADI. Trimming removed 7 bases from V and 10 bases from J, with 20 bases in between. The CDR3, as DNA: TGCGCCAGCACCGAAGCCGGGCTCTGGGGATCACCCCTCCACTTT. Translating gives CASTEAGLWGSPLHF.

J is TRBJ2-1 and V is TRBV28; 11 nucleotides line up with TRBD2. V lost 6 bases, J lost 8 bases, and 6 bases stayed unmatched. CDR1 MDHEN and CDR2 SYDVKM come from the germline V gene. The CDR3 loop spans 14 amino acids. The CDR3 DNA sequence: TGTGCCAGCAGGCCGGGTAGCGGGAGGGATGAGCAGTTCTTC. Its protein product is CASRPGSGRDEQFF.

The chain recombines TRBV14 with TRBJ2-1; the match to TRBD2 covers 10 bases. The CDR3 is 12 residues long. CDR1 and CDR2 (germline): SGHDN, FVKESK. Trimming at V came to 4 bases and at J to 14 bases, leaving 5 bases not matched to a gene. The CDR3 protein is CASSPLSGREFF. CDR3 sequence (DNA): TGTGCCAGCAGCCCCTTGAGCGGGAGGGAGTTCTTC.

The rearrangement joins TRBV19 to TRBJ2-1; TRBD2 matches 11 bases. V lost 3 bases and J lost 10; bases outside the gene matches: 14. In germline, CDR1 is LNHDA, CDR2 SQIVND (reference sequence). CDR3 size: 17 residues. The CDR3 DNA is TGTGCCAGTAGTATCGGGGTAGCGGGAGGGCCTATGGGCGAGCAGTTCTTC. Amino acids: CASSIGVAGGPMGEQFF.

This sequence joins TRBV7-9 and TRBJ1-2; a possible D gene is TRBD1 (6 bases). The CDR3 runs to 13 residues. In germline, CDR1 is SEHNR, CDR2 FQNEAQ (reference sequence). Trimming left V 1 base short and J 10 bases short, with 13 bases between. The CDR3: CASSLGRKGDYTF. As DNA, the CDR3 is TGTGCCAGCAGCTTAGGCCGGAAGGGGGACTACACCTTC. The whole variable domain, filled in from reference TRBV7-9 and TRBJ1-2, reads DTGVSQNPRHKITKRGQNVTFRCDPISEHNRLYWYRQTLGQGPEFLTYFQNEAQLEKSRLLSDRFSAERPKGSFSTLEIQRTEQGDSAMYLCASSLGRKGDYTFGSGTRLTVV.

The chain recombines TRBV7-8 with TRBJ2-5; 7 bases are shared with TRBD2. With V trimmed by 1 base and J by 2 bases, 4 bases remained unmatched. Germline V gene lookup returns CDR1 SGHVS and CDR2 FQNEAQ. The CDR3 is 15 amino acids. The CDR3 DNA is TGTGCCAGCAGCTTAGGGCTAGCGGAACAAGAGACCCAGTACTTC. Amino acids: CASSLGLAEQETQYF.

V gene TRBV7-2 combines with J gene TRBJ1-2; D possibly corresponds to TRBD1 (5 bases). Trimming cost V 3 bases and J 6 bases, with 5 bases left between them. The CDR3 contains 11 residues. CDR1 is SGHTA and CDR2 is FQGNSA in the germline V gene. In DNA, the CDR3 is TGTGCCAGCAGCTTCAGGGATGGCTACACCTTC. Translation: CASSFRDGYTF.

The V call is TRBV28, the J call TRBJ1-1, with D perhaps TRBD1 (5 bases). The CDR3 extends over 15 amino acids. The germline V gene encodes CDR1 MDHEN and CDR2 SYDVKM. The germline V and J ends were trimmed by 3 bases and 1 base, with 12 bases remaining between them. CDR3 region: CASSLSQRGNTEAFF. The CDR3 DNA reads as TGTGCCAGCAGTTTGTCCCAAAGGGGGAACACTGAAGCTTTCTTT.

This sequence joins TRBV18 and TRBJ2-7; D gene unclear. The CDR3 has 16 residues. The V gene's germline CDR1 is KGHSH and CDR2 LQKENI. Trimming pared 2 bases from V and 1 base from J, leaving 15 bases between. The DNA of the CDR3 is TGTGCCAGCTCACCAGTAATACCCCGAACGTCCTACGAGCAGTACTTC. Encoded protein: CASSPVIPRTSYEQYF.

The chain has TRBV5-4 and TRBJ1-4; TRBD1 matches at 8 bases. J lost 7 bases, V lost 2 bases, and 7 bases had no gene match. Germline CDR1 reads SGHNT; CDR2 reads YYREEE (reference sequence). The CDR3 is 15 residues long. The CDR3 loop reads CASSFVGTGSEKLFF. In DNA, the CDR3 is TGTGCCAGCAGCTTCGTGGGGACAGGAAGTGAAAAACTGTTTTTT.

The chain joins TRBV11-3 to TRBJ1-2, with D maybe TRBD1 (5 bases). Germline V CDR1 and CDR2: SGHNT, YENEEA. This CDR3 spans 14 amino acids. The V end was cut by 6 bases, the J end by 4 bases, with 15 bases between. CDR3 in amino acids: CASSSLRGSYGYTF. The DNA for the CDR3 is TGTGCCAGCAGTTCCCTTCGGGGGTCCTATGGCTACACCTTC.

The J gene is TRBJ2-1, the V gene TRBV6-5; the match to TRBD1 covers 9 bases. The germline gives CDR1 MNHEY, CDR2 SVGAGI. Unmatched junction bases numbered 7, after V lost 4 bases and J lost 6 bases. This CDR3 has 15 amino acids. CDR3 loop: CASSSPGQGRNEQFF. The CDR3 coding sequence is TGTGCCAGCAGTTCCCCGGGACAGGGACGCAATGAGCAGTTCTTC.

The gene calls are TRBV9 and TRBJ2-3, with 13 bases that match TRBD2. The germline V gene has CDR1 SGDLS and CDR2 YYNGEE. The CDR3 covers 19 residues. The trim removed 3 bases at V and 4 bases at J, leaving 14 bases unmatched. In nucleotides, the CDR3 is TGTGCCAGCAGCGCCAGAGGACTAGCGGGAGTATTGTGGGCAGATACGCAGTATTTT. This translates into CASSARGLAGVLWADTQYF.

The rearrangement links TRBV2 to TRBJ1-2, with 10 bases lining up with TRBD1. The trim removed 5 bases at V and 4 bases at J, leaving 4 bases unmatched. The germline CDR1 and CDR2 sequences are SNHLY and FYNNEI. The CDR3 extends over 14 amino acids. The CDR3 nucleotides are TGTGCCAGCAGTTTCGGGACAGGGGCCTATGGCTACACCTTC. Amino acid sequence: CASSFGTGAYGYTF.